This T cell receptor (beta chain) was obtained from a study of blood T cell repertoires in COVID-19. Across the study: COVID-19 samples, acute and convalescent, were from the United States, Italy and Spain. Nucleic acid was either cDNA or gDNA, and it came from T cells, B-cell-depleted T cells, or PBMCs.

Only in-frame clones appear in the TCRdb table, and some are missing; sequencing was by immunoSEQ multiplex PCR. The data contain around 120,000 clones, roughly 90% of them singletons. The sequenced material came from peripheral blood. This TCR was recovered from an older woman with COVID-19, enrolled during active disease.

CDR3 in DNA: TGTGCCAGCAGCTCAAAGGTTGGTACAGGAAGGAACACTGAAGCTTTCTTT. This translates into CASSSKVGTGRNTEAFF. The chain recombines TRBV7-2 with TRBJ1-1, with D maybe TRBD1 (5 bases). Germline assignment: CDR1 SGHTA and CDR2 FQGNSA. This CDR3 is built from 17 residues. Deletions cut 4 bases from V and 1 base from J, with 19 bases between.